A single sample gave rise to the 20 T cell receptor beta chains below, sequenced in a study of human T cells and chemical hapten exposure. Time point here: patch test 1, 2 weeks after DPC sensitization. Indicated treatment: therapeutic diphenylcyclopropenone sensitization with weekly scalp DPC. Total RNA was extracted from unfractionated whole blood. TCRdb analysed the RACE reads with MiXCR anew, one entry per CDR3 protein. The sample consists of 30,000 to 40,000 distinct CDR3 sequences, 6% to 7% of them appearing once. The material sequenced was whole blood, taken in connection with sensitization to the hapten diphenylcyclopropenone (DPC). Receptor source: a woman under 40 with alopecia areata. Some clones in this sample may be carry-over from other donors' samples.

This clonotype was observed at least ten times. This rearrangement joins TRBV6-5 to TRBJ2-7; 8 bases map to TRBD2. Per the germline V gene, CDR1 is MNHEY and CDR2 is SVGAGI. This CDR3 has 16 amino acids. V gave up 5 bases and J gave up 2 bases; unmatched junction bases: 11. This CDR3 reads CASSSLGGGLTYEQYF. The CDR3 nucleotides are TGTGCCAGCAGTAGCCTTGGCGGGGGGCTGACCTACGAGCAGTACTTC.

Concerning this clonotype: A much bigger clone sits one base away, suggesting this may be a read error. This chain joins TRBV12-1 and TRBJ1-5; the table's D call of TRBD1 was not tested on the DNA. TRBV12-1 is classified as a pseudogene. This CDR3 contains 14 residues. The CDR3 coding sequence is TGTGCCAGCAGCTCGTCCCGGGACGCCTTGGCCCAGCAATTT. This translates into CASSSSRDALAQQF.

This clonotype has only a few counts. The V gene is TRBV6-6, the J gene TRBJ2-1; D perhaps matches TRBD2 (6 bases). The V and J ends lost 7 bases and 0 bases respectively, with 13 bases between them. The length of the CDR3 is 15 residues. Germline lookup yields CDR1 MNHNY and CDR2 SVGAGI (reference sequence). In DNA, the CDR3 is TGTGCCAGCACTAGCGCCATCCTCTCCTACAATGAGCAGTTCTTC. Translating it yields CASTSAILSYNEQFF.

Many counts were recorded for this clonotype. J is TRBJ2-3 and V is TRBV27; D not resolved. The V end lost 3 bases, the J end lost 7 bases, and 14 bases lay between the germline ends. The CDR3 has 14 amino acids. The germline CDR1 and CDR2 sequences are MNHEY and SMNVEV (reference sequence). The CDR3 loop reads CASSFVLGRYTQYF. In nucleotides, the CDR3 is TGTGCCAGCAGTTTTGTCCTCGGCCGGTATACGCAGTATTTT.

This clonotype came up many times. This sequence joins TRBV6-4 and TRBJ2-3; a possible D gene is TRBD1 (5 bases). CDR1 and CDR2 (germline): MRHNA, SNTAGT. The CDR3 spans 15 residues. V gave up 1 base and J gave up 2 bases, with 10 bases separating them. This CDR3 reads CASSDYWGNTDTQYF. The CDR3 DNA follows: TGTGCCAGCAGTGACTATTGGGGCAACACAGATACGCAGTATTTT.

The rearrangement joins TRBV7-2 to TRBJ2-4; D could derive from TRBD1 or TRBD2 (5 bases each). V was cut by 5 bases and J by 5 bases, with 13 bases left in between. CDR1 is SGHTA, CDR2 FQGNSA, per germline. The CDR3 has 14 residues. The CDR3 spells CASSPVGGENIQYF. The CDR3, as DNA: TGTGCCAGCAGCCCCGTTGGGGGAGAAAACATTCAGTACTTC.

This clonotype was counted only a few times. The chain couples TRBV11-3 to TRBJ2-7, with a possible D match to TRBD1 (5 bases). The CDR3 contains 14 residues. The ends were cut back, 1 base at V and 6 bases at J, with 13 bases in the middle. Germline V lookup: CDR1 SGHNT, CDR2 YENEEA. In DNA, the CDR3 is TGTGCCAGCAGCTTAGTTTATGGGCAGGGCGAGCAGTACTTC. This translates into CASSLVYGQGEQYF. Supplemented by reference TRBV11-3 and TRBJ2-7, the full variable domain reads EAGVVQSPRYKIIEKKQPVAFWCNPISGHNTLYWYLQNLGQGPELLIRYENEEAVDDSQLPKDRFSAERLKGVDSTLKIQPAELGDSAVYLCASSLVYGQGEQYFGPGTRLTVT.

This clonotype was picked up many times. The CDR3 coding sequence is TGTGCCAGCAGCTTAGGGACAGGGGTCTATGGCTACACCTTC. Translated: CASSLGTGVYGYTF. V gene TRBV7-2 combines with J gene TRBJ1-2; 9 nucleotides match TRBD1. J lost 4 bases, V lost 1 base, and 1 base had no gene match. Per the germline V gene, CDR1 is SGHTA and CDR2 is FQGNSA. CDR3 length equals 14 residues.

This clonotype was counted between two and nine times. The chain is built from TRBV28 and TRBJ1-5; 8 bases are shared with TRBD1. With 2 bases clipped from V and 7 bases from J, the junction kept 4 bases outside the gene matches. The CDR3 length is 14 residues. The germline gives CDR1 MDHEN, CDR2 SYDVKM. The CDR3 nucleotides are TGTGCCAGCAGTTTACAACAGGGGGGACAGCCCCAGCATTTT. Its translation is CASSLQQGGQPQHF.

The genes are TRBV11-2 and TRBJ1-2; TRBD1 matches 7 bases. V was pared by 1 base and J by 4 bases, with 6 bases of the junction left unmatched. There are 15 residues in the CDR3. The germline CDR1 and CDR2 sequences are SGHAT and FQNNGV. CDR3 DNA sequence: TGTGCCAGCAGCTTAGCCCAAGGGACAGCCTATGGCTACACCTTC. This sequence encodes CASSLAQGTAYGYTF.

The chain is built from TRBV6-5 and TRBJ2-7; D gene unclear. Between the trimmed V and J ends, which lost 5 bases and 2 bases, there was a span of 7 bases. Looked up from germline, CDR1 is MNHEY and CDR2 is SVGAGI. CDR3 length equals 12 residues. The CDR3 is CASSTEPYEQYF. For the CDR3, the DNA is TGTGCCAGCAGTACGGAGCCCTACGAGCAGTACTTC.

The sample holds many counts of this clonotype. The CDR3 DNA is TGTGCCAGCAGCCTGGGACATAGACAAGAGACCCAGTACTTC. Encoded protein: CASSLGHRQETQYF. The chain combines TRBV7-2 with TRBJ2-5, with D perhaps matching TRBD1 (6 bases). The CDR3 length is 14 residues. The ends were cut back, 5 bases at V and 2 bases at J, with 12 bases in the middle. Looked up from germline, CDR1 is SGHTA and CDR2 is FQGNSA.

This clonotype was counted many times. The chain recombines TRBV9 with TRBJ2-1; the D is unclear. Germline CDR1 and CDR2: SGDLS and YYNGEE. Trimming cost V 0 bases and J 9 bases, with 10 bases left between them. This CDR3 is 13 amino acids long. Here the CDR3 DNA reads TGTGCCAGCAGCGTAGCCCGATGGGGTGAGCAGTTCTTC. Protein product: CASSVARWGEQFF. Full variable domain (missing parts from reference TRBV9 and TRBJ2-1): DSGVTQTPKHLITATGQRVTLRCSPRSGDLSVYWYQQSLDQGLQFLIQYYNGEERAKGNILERFSAQQFPDLHSELNLSSLELGDSALYFCASSVARWGEQFFGPGTRLTVL.

This clonotype has a handful of counts. This chain uses TRBV6-5 with TRBJ2-7; D call uncertain. Germline V gives CDR1 MNHEY, CDR2 SVGAGI. V lost 5 bases and J 5 bases, leaving 10 bases between the germline ends. The CDR3 is made up of 12 amino acids. The CDR3 here is CASSRLPDEQYF. CDR3 bases: TGTGCCAGCAGTCGGCTACCGGACGAGCAGTACTTC.

This clonotype was seen many times. The rearrangement links TRBV2 to TRBJ1-1, with D uncertain. Germline CDR1 and CDR2: SNHLY and FYNNEI. There are 13 residues in the CDR3. Trimming cost V 3 bases and J 0 bases, with 5 bases left between them. CDR3 coding DNA: TGTGCCAGCAGTGATGGTATGAACACTGAAGCTTTCTTT. As protein: CASSDGMNTEAFF. Variable domain in full (rest from reference TRBV2 and TRBJ1-1): EPEVTQTPSHQVTQMGQEVILRCVPISNHLYFYWYRQILGQKVEFLVSFYNNEISEKSEIFDDQFSVERPDGSNFTLKIRSTKLEDSAMYFCASSDGMNTEAFFGQGTRLTVV.

Within the sample, this clonotype is medium-sized. This chain links TRBV5-1 with TRBJ1-3, with D perhaps matching TRBD1 (5 bases). The CDR3 is made up of 15 amino acids. V lost 4 bases, J lost 0 bases, and 11 bases lay in between. The V gene's germline CDR1 is SGHRS and CDR2 YFSETQ. The CDR3 protein is CASSEDRDSGNTIYF. In DNA form, the CDR3 reads TGCGCCAGCAGCGAAGACAGAGACTCTGGAAACACCATATATTTT.

This clonotype was recorded at least ten times. V is TRBV6-2 or TRBV6-3 and J is TRBJ1-6, with a tentative D call TRBD1 (5 bases). Germline V gene sequence: CDR1 MNHEY, CDR2 SVGEGT. CDR3 length: 13 residues. The V gene lost 3 bases and the J gene lost 10 bases, with 10 bases spanning the gap. The CDR3 coding sequence is TGTGCCAGCAGTTATCCGACAGACTCACCCCTCCACTTT. This gives the protein CASSYPTDSPLHF.

This clonotype was picked up a small number of times. V is TRBV5-1 and J is TRBJ2-1; 9 bases are shared with TRBD2. This CDR3 contains 15 residues. Germline V lookup: CDR1 SGHRS, CDR2 YFSETQ. J gave up 10 bases and V 2 bases, and 10 bases lay outside the gene matches. The CDR3, as DNA: TGCGCCAGCAGCTTCGGGGCGGGGGGGCCCACAGAGCAGTTCTTC. Its protein is CASSFGAGGPTEQFF.

The chain uses TRBV7-9 and TRBJ2-2, with D perhaps matching TRBD1 (6 bases). V gave up 5 bases and J gave up 7 bases, with 17 bases separating them. Germline V gene lookup returns CDR1 SEHNR and CDR2 FQNEAQ (reference sequence). This CDR3 has 15 amino acids. Here the CDR3 reads CASSADRLKGGELFF. In DNA form, the CDR3 reads TGTGCCAGCAGCGCGGACAGACTAAAGGGCGGGGAGCTGTTTTTT.

V and J are TRBV5-1 and TRBJ1-1; D is possibly TRBD1 (5 bases). The CDR3 consists of 14 residues. Germline loops: CDR1 SGHRS, CDR2 YFSETQ. Trimming removed 5 bases at V and 1 base at J, with 12 bases between. The DNA for the CDR3 is TGCGCCAGCAGTGGGCGGCAGGGGAACACTGAAGCTTTCTTT. This sequence encodes CASSGRQGNTEAFF.